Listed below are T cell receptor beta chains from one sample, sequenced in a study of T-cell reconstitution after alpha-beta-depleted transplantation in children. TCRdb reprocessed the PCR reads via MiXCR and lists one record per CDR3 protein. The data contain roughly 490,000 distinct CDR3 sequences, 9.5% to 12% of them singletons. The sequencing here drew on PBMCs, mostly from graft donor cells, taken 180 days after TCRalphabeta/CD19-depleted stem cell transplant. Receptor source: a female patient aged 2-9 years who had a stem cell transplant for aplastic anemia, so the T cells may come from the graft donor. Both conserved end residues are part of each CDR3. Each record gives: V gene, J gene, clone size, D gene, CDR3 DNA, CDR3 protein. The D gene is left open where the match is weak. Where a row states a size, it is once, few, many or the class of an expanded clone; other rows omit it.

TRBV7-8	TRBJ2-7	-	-	TGTGCCAGCAGCTTTCGTGCTTACTTACTCTACGAGCAGTACTTC	CASSFRAYLLYEQYF
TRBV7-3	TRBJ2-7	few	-	TGTGCCAGCAGCTTATTCCCCCCTGCCGTAGCGTCGAGGTACGAGCAGTACTTC	CASSLFPPAVASRYEQYF
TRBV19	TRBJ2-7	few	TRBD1	TGTGCCAGTAGTATCCAGGGGGCGCCCGGCGAGCAGTACTTC	CASSIQGAPGEQYF
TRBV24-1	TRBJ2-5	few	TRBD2	TGTGCCACCAGTGACCGAAGACTAGCGGACCCACAAGAGACCCAGTACTTC	CATSDRRLADPQETQYF
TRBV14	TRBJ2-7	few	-	TGTGCCAGCAGCCACGGTTTGAGGTCCCTCTACTACGAGCAGTACTTC	CASSHGLRSLYYEQYF
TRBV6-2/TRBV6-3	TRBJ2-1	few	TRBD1	TGTGCCAGCAGTTACCGGACAGGGGTAAATGAGCAGTTCTTC	CASSYRTGVNEQFF
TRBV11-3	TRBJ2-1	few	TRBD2	TGTGCCAGCAGCTCAACTAGCGTGGGCTACAATGAGCAGTTCTTC	CASSSTSVGYNEQFF
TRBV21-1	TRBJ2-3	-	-	TGTGCCAGCAGCAAAGTGGAGCGGGAGCCAGGAGATACGCAGTATTTT	CASSKVEREPGDTQYF
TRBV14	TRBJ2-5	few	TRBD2	TGTGCCAGCAGCCAAGGACCGGGACTAGCGGCAATACTCCAAGAGACCCAGTACTTC	CASSQGPGLAAILQETQYF
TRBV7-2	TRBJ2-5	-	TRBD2	TGTGCCAGCAGCTTAGCGGTATGGGACTATCGGAGGGAGACCCAGTACTTC	CASSLAVWDYRRETQYF
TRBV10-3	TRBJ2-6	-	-	TGTGCCATCAGTTCGACAGGTCCCGGGGCCAACGTCCTGACTTTC	CAISSTGPGANVLTF
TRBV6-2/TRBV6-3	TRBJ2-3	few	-	TGTGCCAGCAGTTATGTATCAGGGGAGGCCGACACAGATACGCAGTATTTT	CASSYVSGEADTDTQYF
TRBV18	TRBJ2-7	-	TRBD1	TGTGCCAGCTCAGCTGGGACAGGTTCTCGCGAGCAGTACTTC	CASSAGTGSREQYF
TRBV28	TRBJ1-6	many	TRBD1	TGTGCCAGCAGTTCGGGACAGGGAATAAATTCACCCCTCCACTTT	CASSSGQGINSPLHF
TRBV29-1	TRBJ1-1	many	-	TGCAGCGCCGGCGCGGTCTTCGAACGGGGAGCTTTCTTT	CSAGAVFERGAFF
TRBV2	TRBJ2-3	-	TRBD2	TGTGCCAGCAGTGAGAGCGGGAGGGCCGGGGATACGCAGTATTTT	CASSESGRAGDTQYF
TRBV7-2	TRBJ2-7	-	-	TGTGCCAGCAGCCTCCTAGCTTCCGAGCAGTACTTC	CASSLLASEQYF
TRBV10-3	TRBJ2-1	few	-	TGTGCCATCAGTGCTAGAGGGGCCTACAATGAGCAGTTCTTC	CAISARGAYNEQFF
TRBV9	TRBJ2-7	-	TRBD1	TGTGCCAGCAGCGCCGGACAGGGACTGAACGAGCAGTACTTC	CASSAGQGLNEQYF
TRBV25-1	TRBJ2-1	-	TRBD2	TGTGCCAGCAGTGACCCTAGTCGACTCATAGCGGGCCGCTCCTACAATGAGCAGTTCTTC	CASSDPSRLIAGRSYNEQFF
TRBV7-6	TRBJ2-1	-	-	TGTGCCAGCAGCTTAGGTGGAGCCCAGGGCTATGAGCAGTTCTTC	CASSLGGAQGYEQFF
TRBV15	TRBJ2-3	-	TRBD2	TGTGCCACCAGCAGAGCTTTAGCGGGAGGCACAGATACGCAGTATTTT	CATSRALAGGTDTQYF
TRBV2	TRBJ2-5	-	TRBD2	TGTGCCAGGAGACTAGCGGGAGAGACCCAGTACTTC	CARRLAGETQYF
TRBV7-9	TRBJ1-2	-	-	TGTGCCAGCAGCCCGACAGGTTTCGGCTACACCTTC	CASSPTGFGYTF
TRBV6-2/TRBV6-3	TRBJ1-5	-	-	TGTGCCAGCAGTTACAAGAGTAGCAATCAGCCCCAGCATTTT	CASSYKSSNQPQHF
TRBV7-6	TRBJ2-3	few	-	TGTGCCAGCAGCTACGGGACTCGGAGCACAGATACGCAGTATTTT	CASSYGTRSTDTQYF
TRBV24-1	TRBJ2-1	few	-	TGTGCCACCAGTGGGGGTCGACCCCAGAACTACAATGAGCAGTTCTTC	CATSGGRPQNYNEQFF
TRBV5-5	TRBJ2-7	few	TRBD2	TGTGCCAGCAGCTGGGGGGGACTAGCGGGAGAGGCCTACGAGCAGTACTTC	CASSWGGLAGEAYEQYF
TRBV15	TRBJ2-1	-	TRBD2	TGTGCCACCAGCAACGAATTAGGTGGGAGGGACTCCTACAATGAGCAGTTCTTC	CATSNELGGRDSYNEQFF
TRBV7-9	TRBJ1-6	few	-	TGTGCCAGCAGCCCACCCGGGGATAATTCACCCCTCCACTTT	CASSPPGDNSPLHF
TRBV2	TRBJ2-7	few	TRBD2	TGTGCCAGCAGGGCGACTAGCGGCCTCTACGAGCAGTACTTC	CASRATSGLYEQYF